These 24 T cell receptor beta chains originate from one sample sequenced in a study of cytomegalovirus exposure and HLA in healthy donors. Sequencing used immunoSEQ multiplex PCR; TCRdb keeps in-frame clones, though not all of them. The data show about 190,000 clones, roughly 82% seen once. Sequencing was done on a sample of PBMCs. These receptors were taken from a man aged 18 to 29 in good health and CMV-seropositive.

The chain joins TRBV19 to TRBJ2-1; D unresolved. Per germline, CDR1 LNHDA and CDR2 SQIVND (reference sequence). Trimming left V 3 bases short and J 8 bases short, with 5 bases between. The CDR3 totals 11 residues. CDR3 residues: CASSIVDEQFF. As DNA, the CDR3 is TGTGCCAGTAGTATCGTCGATGAGCAGTTCTTC. Supplemented by reference TRBV19 and TRBJ2-1, the full variable domain reads DGGITQSPKYLFRKEGQNVTLSCEQNLNHDAMYWYRQDPGQGLRLIYYSQIVNDFQKGDIAEGYSVSREKKESFPLTVTSAQKNPTAFYLCASSIVDEQFFGPGTRLTVL.

In its sample, this clone was seen a few times. The rearrangement joins TRBV30 to TRBJ2-7; TRBD2 aligns across 7 bases. The CDR3 runs to 12 residues. V dropped 4 bases and J dropped 6; count of bases not matched to a gene: 6. Germline V gene data show CDR1 as GTSNPN and CDR2 as SVGIG (reference sequence). The DNA of the CDR3 is TGTGCCTGGACCATGGGAGGGGCCGAGCAGTACTTC. Encoded protein: CAWTMGGAEQYF.

The chain is built from TRBV30 and TRBJ1-2; 7 bases agree with TRBD1. Per the germline V gene, CDR1 is GTSNPN and CDR2 is SVGIG (reference sequence). The CDR3 consists of 11 residues. The V segment lost 2 bases and the J segment 10 bases; nucleotides outside the gene matches: 4. CDR3 protein: CAWSRGGLYTF. The CDR3 nucleotides read TGTGCCTGGAGTAGAGGGGGCCTCTACACCTTC.

The DNA for the CDR3 is TGTGCCAGCAGCTCCTTAGGCGGAGATCAGCCCCAGCATTTT. Amino acids: CASSSLGGDQPQHF. The chain employs TRBV11-2 and TRBJ1-5; D call uncertain. The V and J ends lost 4 bases and 5 bases respectively, with 12 bases between them. CDR3 length: 14 residues. Germline V CDR1 and CDR2: SGHAT, FQNNGV.

V is TRBV5-1 and J is TRBJ2-1; TRBD2 aligns across 11 bases. The CDR3 has 17 amino acids. Germline values: CDR1 SGHRS, CDR2 YFSETQ. Trimming at V came to 0 bases and at J to 9 bases, leaving 11 bases not matched to a gene. CDR3: CASSLGNSGRASGEQFF. The CDR3 region has the DNA TGCGCCAGCAGCTTGGGGAATAGCGGGAGGGCCTCGGGTGAGCAGTTCTTC.

V and J are TRBV6-1 and TRBJ1-2, with D possibly being TRBD1 (5 bases). Germline V gene sequence: CDR1 MNHNS, CDR2 SASEGT. This CDR3 comprises 18 residues. Between the trimmed V and J ends, which lost 2 bases and 0 bases, there was a span of 19 bases. CDR3 region: CASSEWRGVTESNYGYTF. DNA of the CDR3: TGTGCCAGCAGTGAATGGAGGGGCGTGACAGAGTCTAACTATGGCTACACCTTC.

The chain carries TRBV5-4 and TRBJ2-7, with TRBD2 identical over 7 bases. The CDR3 is 14 residues long. J gave up 4 bases and V 4 bases, and 8 bases lay outside the gene matches. Germline lookup yields CDR1 SGHNT and CDR2 YYREEE (reference sequence). The CDR3 sequence is CASSTGGNRYEQYF. CDR3 bases: TGTGCCAGCAGCACCGGGGGGAACCGTTACGAGCAGTACTTC.

The chain combines TRBV2 with TRBJ2-5; 8 nucleotides line up with TRBD1. Germline trimming cut 10 bases from V and 3 bases from J; bases unmatched to any gene: 7. The CDR3 runs to 13 residues. Germline V gives CDR1 SNHLY, CDR2 FYNNEI. In DNA form, the CDR3 reads TGTGCCAACTCAGGGGGCAATAAAGAGACCCAGTACTTC. Protein product: CANSGGNKETQYF.

As concerns this clone: This specimen includes other DNA sequences encoding the same CDR3. This sequence joins TRBV29-1 and TRBJ2-2, with D perhaps matching TRBD2 (5 bases). Germline assignment: CDR1 SQVTM and CDR2 ANQGSEA. The CDR3 length is 14 residues. V lost 7 bases and J 0 bases, leaving 12 bases between the germline ends. The CDR3 reads CSATRAANTGELFF. In nucleotides, the CDR3 is TGCAGCGCGACCAGAGCGGCGAACACCGGGGAGCTGTTTTTT.

The CDR3 DNA follows: TGTGCCTGGAGGAGGGCTAGCTTCGGGATCTACGAGCAGTACTTC. This sequence encodes CAWRRASFGIYEQYF. V gene TRBV30 combines with J gene TRBJ2-7; tentative D call: TRBD2 (5 bases). The CDR3 loop spans 15 amino acids. V was shortened by 3 bases and J by 3 bases, with 18 bases between the two germline ends. The germline gives CDR1 GTSNPN, CDR2 SVGIG (reference sequence). The complete variable domain, with remaining parts taken from reference TRBV30 and TRBJ2-7, reads SQTIHQWPATLVQPVGSPLSLECTVEGTSNPNLYWYRQAAGRGLQLLFYSVGIGQISSEVPQNLSASRPQDRQFILSSKKLLLSDSGFYLCAWRRASFGIYEQYFGPGTRLTVT.

The rearrangement links TRBV5-4 to TRBJ2-5, with 8 positions matching TRBD2. The ends lost 1 base at V and 3 bases at J; junction bases unmatched: 2. This CDR3 is built from 14 residues. Germline CDR1 and CDR2: SGHNT and YYREEE (reference sequence). CDR3 coding DNA: TGTGCCAGCAGCTTGATTAGCGGGGAAGAGACCCAGTACTTC. Translation gives CASSLISGEETQYF.

The V and J genes are TRBV9 and TRBJ2-7; 7 bases align to TRBD2. In germline, CDR1 is SGDLS, CDR2 YYNGEE. With V trimmed by 1 base and J by 0 bases, 1 base remained unmatched. The CDR3 contains 14 residues. Here the CDR3 reads CASSVLADSYEQYF. The CDR3 nucleotides are TGTGCCAGCAGCGTACTAGCGGACTCCTACGAGCAGTACTTC.

The chain uses TRBV7-2 and TRBJ1-2, with D possibly being TRBD1 (6 bases). The CDR3 runs 15 residues. V was pared by 5 bases and J by 0 bases, with 13 bases between. From germline, CDR1 is SGHTA and CDR2 FQGNSA. CDR3: CASSPGGGANYGYTF. DNA of the CDR3: TGTGCCAGCAGCCCGGGAGGGGGGGCTAACTATGGCTACACCTTC.

The chain uses TRBV2 and TRBJ1-5; D not resolved. The V and J ends lost 1 base and 4 bases respectively, with 11 bases between them. This CDR3 is 15 amino acids long. Per the germline V gene, CDR1 is SNHLY and CDR2 is FYNNEI. CDR3 coding DNA: TGTGCCAGCAGTGAAGGAGCCCTTCCTAATCAGCCCCAGCATTTT. Its protein product is CASSEGALPNQPQHF.

This clone was observed a few times. The V gene is TRBV5-1, the J gene TRBJ1-1; TRBD1 matches 7 bases. CDR1 and CDR2 from the germline V gene are SGHRS and YFSETQ. J lost 1 base, V lost 3 bases, and 3 bases had no gene match. The CDR3 runs to 14 residues. The CDR3 nucleotides are TGCGCCAGCAGCTGGAGACAGGGGAACACTGAAGCTTTCTTT. It is translated as CASSWRQGNTEAFF.

CDR3 protein: CASSRQGPSYNEQFF. Written as DNA, the CDR3 is TGTGCCAGCAGTAGACAGGGACCCTCCTACAATGAGCAGTTCTTC. The rearrangement uses TRBV27 and TRBJ2-1; 7 bases match TRBD1. The CDR3 length is 15 residues. The germline CDR1 and CDR2 sequences are MNHEY and SMNVEV (reference sequence). The ends lost 5 bases at V and 0 bases at J; junction bases unmatched: 4.

The chain uses TRBV27 and TRBJ2-1; a possible D gene is TRBD2 (5 bases). The V gene lost 3 bases and the J gene lost 9 bases, with 12 bases spanning the gap. The CDR3 sequence is 13 residues long. CDR1 is MNHEY and CDR2 is SMNVEV in the germline V gene (reference sequence). The CDR3: CASSFWEGSEQFF. In nucleotides, the CDR3 is TGTGCCAGCAGTTTTTGGGAAGGGAGTGAGCAGTTCTTC.

About this clone itself: The sample carries other DNA sequences with the same CDR3. The V call is TRBV9, the J call TRBJ2-7; D is possibly TRBD2 (6 bases). CDR1 is SGDLS, CDR2 YYNGEE, per germline. The CDR3 has 14 amino acids. The germline V and J ends were trimmed by 0 bases and 2 bases, with 9 bases remaining between them. The CDR3, as DNA: TGTGCCAGCAGCGTAGGTAGCGGCCCCTACGAGCAGTACTTC. Translated, it gives CASSVGSGPYEQYF. The full variable domain, rest sourced from reference TRBV9 and TRBJ2-7, is DSGVTQTPKHLITATGQRVTLRCSPRSGDLSVYWYQQSLDQGLQFLIQYYNGEERAKGNILERFSAQQFPDLHSELNLSSLELGDSALYFCASSVGSGPYEQYFGPGTRLTVT.

The chain couples TRBV27 to TRBJ2-3; D is possibly TRBD1 (7 bases). Deletions cut 6 bases from V and 1 base from J, with 20 bases between. Germline CDR1 MNHEY, CDR2 SMNVEV (reference sequence). This CDR3 comprises 17 residues. The CDR3: CASRSGRGVLGTDTQYF. The CDR3 bases are TGTGCCAGCAGAAGCGGCAGGGGGGTCTTGGGCACAGATACGCAGTATTTT.

V gene TRBV9 combines with J gene TRBJ2-7; 8 bases align to TRBD2. CDR3 size: 16 residues. Germline V lookup: CDR1 SGDLS, CDR2 YYNGEE. V trimming: 4 bases; J trimming: 5 bases; junction bases outside the gene matches: 14. The CDR3 loop is CASSPRGGLGLDEQYF. CDR3 nucleotides: TGTGCCAGCAGCCCCCGGGGGGGCCTTGGCCTCGACGAGCAGTACTTC. Full variable domain (remainder filled in from reference TRBV9 and TRBJ2-7): DSGVTQTPKHLITATGQRVTLRCSPRSGDLSVYWYQQSLDQGLQFLIQYYNGEERAKGNILERFSAQQFPDLHSELNLSSLELGDSALYFCASSPRGGLGLDEQYFGPGTRLTVT.

The chain employs TRBV29-1 and TRBJ2-1; 8 bases are a match to TRBD1. The ends lost 6 bases at V and 16 bases at J; junction bases unmatched: 8. This CDR3 has 10 amino acids. Germline V gives CDR1 SQVTM, CDR2 ANQGSEA. The chain's CDR3 is CSVYDRGGFF. CDR3 sequence (DNA): TGCAGCGTATATGACAGGGGAGGTTTCTTC.

This clone has more than one count but fewer than ten. V is TRBV4-1 and J is TRBJ1-5; possibly TRBD1 for D (5 bases). The CDR3 runs to 15 residues. The V gene lost 1 base and the J gene lost 1 base, with 8 bases spanning the gap. Germline V gives CDR1 MGHRA, CDR2 YSYEKL. CDR3 bases: TGCGCCAGCAGCCAAGGGCAGGGCAGCAATCAGCCCCAGCATTTT. It is translated as CASSQGQGSNQPQHF.

The chain has TRBV4-2 and TRBJ1-1; a possible D gene is TRBD1 (5 bases). V lost 0 bases, J lost 0 bases, and 14 bases lay in between. The CDR3 has 17 amino acids. Germline V gene sequence: CDR1 LGHNA, CDR2 YNFKEQ. The CDR3 coding sequence is TGTGCCAGCAGCCAAGAGGGGGAGGGGCTCATGAACACTGAAGCTTTCTTT. Translated: CASSQEGEGLMNTEAFF.

This chain connects TRBV7-8 to TRBJ1-1; D gene ambiguous. Trimming took 1 base from V and 0 from J, leaving 9 bases between them. The V gene's germline CDR1 is SGHVS and CDR2 FQNEAQ. CDR3 length: 15 amino acids. The CDR3 sequence: CASSLGGRVNTEAFF. In DNA, the CDR3 is TGTGCCAGCAGCTTAGGAGGGAGAGTGAACACTGAAGCTTTCTTT.